This entry describes one T cell receptor beta chain. Its antigen is as yet unknown. This sample was included in a study of long-term antiretroviral therapy in people with HIV. Study findings and constraints: No data were available on ART adherence, viral resistance or therapy changes. At every time point, clones expanded before ART dominated the repertoire.

V gave up 3 bases and J gave up 7 bases, with 21 bases separating them. The CDR3 is made up of 16 amino acids. Germline V gene lookup returns CDR1 SNHLY and CDR2 FYNNEI. Run at survey level, the immunoSEQ assay was version v3.0. Here immunoSEQ multiplex PCR was the method, and the copy in TCRdb shows in-frame clones only, minus some. Found here are about 17,000 clones, 79% of them singletons; the top ten hold roughly 8%. Sequencing used unsorted PBMCs, obtained at the start of antiretroviral therapy. This TCR derives from a man younger than 45 with HIV. The chain couples TRBV2 to TRBJ1-2, with unresolved D. In nucleotides, the CDR3 is TGTGCCAGCAGTGAGGGCGTATGGGGAGAAAAGAGTGGCTACACCTTC. Translated, it gives CASSEGVWGEKSGYTF.